The source of this TCR beta chain is a study of OX40 agonist ivuxolimab in advanced cancers. About the research overall: Hepatocellular carcinoma, melanoma, renal cell or head and neck cancer occurred in dose-escalation patients. Points from the study as a whole: Relative to CD4+ cells, CD8+ T cells on average had more expanded clones. At 0.1 to 3.0 mg/kg, CD4+ and CD8+ blood T cells expanded clonally by week 6.

Only in-frame clones appear in the TCRdb table, and some are missing; sequencing was by immunoSEQ multiplex PCR. The sample contains more than 45,000 clones, about 90% of which appear only once. In the case of this clone: What it binds is unknown.

The CDR3 is made up of 15 amino acids. From germline, CDR1 is SGHTA and CDR2 FQGNSA. V lost 5 bases and J lost 6; bases outside the gene matches: 3. The sequence was obtained from an adult with an advanced solid tumor such as melanoma, head and neck, liver or kidney cancer. The chain uses TRBV7-2 and TRBJ2-1; 14 nucleotides match TRBD2. Sequences were derived from CD4+ or CD8+ T cells sorted from blood, sampled in a trial of the OX40 agonist ivuxolimab. CDR3 protein: CASSPGLAGVNEQFF. The CDR3 DNA reads as TGTGCCAGCAGCCCGGGACTAGCGGGAGTCAATGAGCAGTTCTTC.